This T cell receptor beta chain emerged from a study of naive and memory T cell subsets. Study-level points and caveats: Naive repertoires, especially CD8, held a few larger clonotypes, possibly memory cells re-expressing CD45RA.

After the first PCR, alpha and beta chain libraries were processed separately. Sequential positive selection took CD4 T cells first, then CD8 T cells. Two oligonucleotides, mixed equimolar, formed the beta constant-region primer covering TRBC1 and TRBC2. Ligated cDNA was amplified by four rounds of PCR with nested alpha and beta constant-region primers and SP2. Ligation attached a single-stranded oligonucleotide with a 12-nucleotide UMI and the SP2 primer to the cDNA 3' end. Using its own MiXCR run on the UMI-ligation and nested PCR reads, TCRdb lists one record per CDR3 protein. The data hold about 99,000 distinct CDR3 sequences, with roughly 14% observed a single time. In germline, CDR1 is LNHDA, CDR2 SQIVND (reference sequence). This CDR3 region has 14 residues. V shed 3 bases, J shed 6 bases, and the junction held 2 bases outside the gene matches. This clonotype was seen only once. Its antigen is undetermined.

The receptor comes from a human donor in good health. The sequencing input was naive CD8+ T cells from blood. The chain recombines TRBV19 with TRBJ2-1, with TRBD2 matching over 10 bases. The CDR3 is CASSISSGSNEQFF. The CDR3 DNA sequence: TGTGCCAGTAGTATCTCTAGCGGGAGCAATGAGCAGTTCTTC. Combining the CDR3 with reference TRBV19 and TRBJ2-1 gives the whole variable domain DGGITQSPKYLFRKEGQNVTLSCEQNLNHDAMYWYRQDPGQGLRLIYYSQIVNDFQKGDIAEGYSVSREKKESFPLTVTSAQKNPTAFYLCASSISSGSNEQFFGPGTRLTVL.